This T cell receptor beta chain was sequenced during a study of TIL therapy for anti-PD-1-resistant metastatic lung cancer. The immunoSEQ assay was v3. TCRdb's copy holds only in-frame clones and misses some; the assay was immunoSEQ multiplex PCR. Of tens of thousands of clones in the sample, around 86% were seen once. General study findings and limits: Patients were highly selected, enriched for treatment-naive, never-smoker and oncogene-addicted cases.

Per germline, CDR1 KGHSH and CDR2 LQKENI. V lost 4 bases and J lost 6; bases outside the gene matches: 3. The CDR3 loop spans 13 amino acids. Time point denoted: pre-treatment sample, taken before nivolumab and TIL therapy. Of note for this clone: Its cognate antigen is unknown.

The receptor was derived from a person between 25 and 80 years old with non-small cell lung cancer. The rearrangement joins TRBV18 to TRBJ2-1, with 7 bases fitting TRBD1. The sequencing used blood, collected at baseline. In nucleotides, the CDR3 is TGTGCCAGCTCACTACAGGGGACCAATGAGCAGTTCTTC. The encoded protein is CASSLQGTNEQFF.